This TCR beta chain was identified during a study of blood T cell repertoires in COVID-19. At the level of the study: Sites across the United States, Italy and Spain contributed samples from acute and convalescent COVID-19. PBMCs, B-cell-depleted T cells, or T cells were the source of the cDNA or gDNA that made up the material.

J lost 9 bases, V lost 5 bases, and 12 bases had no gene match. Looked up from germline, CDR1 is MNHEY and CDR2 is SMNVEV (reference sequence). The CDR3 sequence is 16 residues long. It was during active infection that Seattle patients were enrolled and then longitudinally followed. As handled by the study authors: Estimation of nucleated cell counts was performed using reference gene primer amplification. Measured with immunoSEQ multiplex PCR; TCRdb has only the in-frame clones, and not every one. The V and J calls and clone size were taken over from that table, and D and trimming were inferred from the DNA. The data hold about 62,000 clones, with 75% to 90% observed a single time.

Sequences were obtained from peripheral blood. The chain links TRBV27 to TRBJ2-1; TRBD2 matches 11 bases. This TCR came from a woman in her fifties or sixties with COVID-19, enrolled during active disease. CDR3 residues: CASSHAVAGGPGEQFF. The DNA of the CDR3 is TGTGCCAGCAGTCACGCGGTAGCGGGAGGGCCGGGTGAGCAGTTCTTC.